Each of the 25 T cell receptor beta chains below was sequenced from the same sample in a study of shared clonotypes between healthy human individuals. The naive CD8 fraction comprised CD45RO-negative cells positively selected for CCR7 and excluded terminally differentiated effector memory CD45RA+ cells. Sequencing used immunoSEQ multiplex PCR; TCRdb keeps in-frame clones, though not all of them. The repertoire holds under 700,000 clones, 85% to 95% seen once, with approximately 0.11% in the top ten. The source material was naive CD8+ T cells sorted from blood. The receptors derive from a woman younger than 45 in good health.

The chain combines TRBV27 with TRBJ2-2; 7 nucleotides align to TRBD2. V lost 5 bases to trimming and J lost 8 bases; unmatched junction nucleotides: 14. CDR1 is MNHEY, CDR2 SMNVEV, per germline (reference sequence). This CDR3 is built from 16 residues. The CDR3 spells CASSPPSGILPGELFF. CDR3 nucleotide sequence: TGTGCCAGCAGTCCCCCTAGCGGCATATTACCGGGGGAGCTGTTTTTT.

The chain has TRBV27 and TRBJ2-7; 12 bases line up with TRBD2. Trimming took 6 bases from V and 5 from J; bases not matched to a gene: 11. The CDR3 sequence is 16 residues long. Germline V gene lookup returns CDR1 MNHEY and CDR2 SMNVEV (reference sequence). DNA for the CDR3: TGTGCCAGCAGGTCCCGAACGGCTAGCGGGAGGGACGAGCAGTACTTC. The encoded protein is CASRSRTASGRDEQYF.

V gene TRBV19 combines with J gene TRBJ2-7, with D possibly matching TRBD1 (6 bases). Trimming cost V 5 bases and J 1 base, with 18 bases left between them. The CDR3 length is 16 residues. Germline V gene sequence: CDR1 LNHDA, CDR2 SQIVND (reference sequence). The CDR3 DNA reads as TGTGCCAGTAGTTCTTGGGGGCCGGGATCATCCTACGAGCAGTACTTC. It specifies CASSSWGPGSSYEQYF.

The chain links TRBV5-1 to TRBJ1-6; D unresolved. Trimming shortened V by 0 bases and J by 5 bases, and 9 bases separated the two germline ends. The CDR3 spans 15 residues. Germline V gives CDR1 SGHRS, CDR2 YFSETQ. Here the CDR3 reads CASSLEADNNSPLHF. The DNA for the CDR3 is TGCGCCAGCAGCTTGGAGGCAGACAATAATTCACCCCTCCACTTT.

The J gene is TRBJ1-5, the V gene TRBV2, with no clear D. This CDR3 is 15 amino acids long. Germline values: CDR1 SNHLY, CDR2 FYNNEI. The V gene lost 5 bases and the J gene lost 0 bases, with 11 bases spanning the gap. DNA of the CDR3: TGTGCCAGCAGTCCTGGTGAATATAGCAATCAGCCCCAGCATTTT. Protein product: CASSPGEYSNQPQHF.

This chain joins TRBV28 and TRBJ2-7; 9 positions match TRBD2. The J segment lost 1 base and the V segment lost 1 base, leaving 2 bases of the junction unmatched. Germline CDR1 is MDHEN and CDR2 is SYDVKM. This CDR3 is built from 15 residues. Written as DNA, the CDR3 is TGTGCCAGCAGTTTATTTCTAGCGGGGTCCTACGAGCAGTACTTC. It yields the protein CASSLFLAGSYEQYF.

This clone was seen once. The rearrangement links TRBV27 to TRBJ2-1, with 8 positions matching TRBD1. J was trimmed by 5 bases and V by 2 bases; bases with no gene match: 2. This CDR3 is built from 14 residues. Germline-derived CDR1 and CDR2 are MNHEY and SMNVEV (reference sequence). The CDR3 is CASSLRQGNNEQFF. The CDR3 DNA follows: TGTGCCAGCAGTTTAAGACAGGGGAACAATGAGCAGTTCTTC.

The CDR3 region is CSVEEGEGYEQYF. Written as DNA, the CDR3 is TGCAGCGTTGAGGAAGGGGAGGGTTACGAGCAGTACTTC. The chain is built from TRBV29-1 and TRBJ2-7; TRBD2 matches 7 bases. The germline gives CDR1 SQVTM, CDR2 ANQGSEA. CDR3 length: 13 residues. Trimming cost V 3 bases and J 4 bases; bases outside gene matches: 6.

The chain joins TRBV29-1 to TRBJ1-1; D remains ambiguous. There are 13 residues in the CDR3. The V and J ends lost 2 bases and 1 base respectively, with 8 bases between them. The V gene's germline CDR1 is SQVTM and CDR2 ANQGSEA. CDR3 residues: CSVEIGGNTEAFF. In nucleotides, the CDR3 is TGCAGCGTTGAAATAGGCGGGAACACTGAAGCTTTCTTT.

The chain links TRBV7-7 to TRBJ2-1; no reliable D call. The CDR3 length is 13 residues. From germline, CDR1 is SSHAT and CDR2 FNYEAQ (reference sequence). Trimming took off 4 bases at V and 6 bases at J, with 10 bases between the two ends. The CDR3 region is CASSSSALNEQFF. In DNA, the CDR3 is TGTGCCAGCAGCTCCTCGGCCCTCAATGAGCAGTTCTTC.

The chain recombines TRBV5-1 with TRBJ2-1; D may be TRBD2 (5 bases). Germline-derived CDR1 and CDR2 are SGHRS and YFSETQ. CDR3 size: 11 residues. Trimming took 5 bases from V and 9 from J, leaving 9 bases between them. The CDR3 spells CASRYGGEQFF. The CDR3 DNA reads TGCGCCAGCAGGTACGGAGGTGAGCAGTTCTTC.

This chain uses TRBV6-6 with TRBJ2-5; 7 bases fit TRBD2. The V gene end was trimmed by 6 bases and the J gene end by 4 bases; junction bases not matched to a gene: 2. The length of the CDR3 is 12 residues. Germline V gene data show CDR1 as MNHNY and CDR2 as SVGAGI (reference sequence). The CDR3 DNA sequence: TGTGCCAGCAGCCCGGGGGGAGAGACCCAGTACTTC. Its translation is CASSPGGETQYF.

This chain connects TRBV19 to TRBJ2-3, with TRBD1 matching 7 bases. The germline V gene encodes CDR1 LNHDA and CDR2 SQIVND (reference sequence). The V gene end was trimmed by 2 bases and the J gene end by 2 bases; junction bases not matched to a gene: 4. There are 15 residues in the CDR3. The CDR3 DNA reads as TGTGCCAGTAGTATATCAGGGGGTGTCACAGATACGCAGTATTTT. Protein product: CASSISGGVTDTQYF.

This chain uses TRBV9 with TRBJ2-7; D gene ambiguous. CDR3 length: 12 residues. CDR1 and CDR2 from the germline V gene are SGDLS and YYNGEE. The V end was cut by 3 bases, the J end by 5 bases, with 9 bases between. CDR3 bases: TGTGCCAGCAGCGGGCCAGACGACGAGCAGTACTTC. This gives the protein CASSGPDDEQYF.

CDR3 sequence reads: CASSITKSQSRANVLTF. CDR3 DNA sequence: TGTGCCAGTAGTATCACCAAATCACAAAGTCGGGCCAACGTCCTGACTTTC. The chain carries TRBV19 and TRBJ2-6; the D is unclear. This CDR3 has 17 residues. Trimming stripped 3 bases from V and 5 bases from J, with 17 bases between. Germline lookup yields CDR1 LNHDA and CDR2 SQIVND (reference sequence).

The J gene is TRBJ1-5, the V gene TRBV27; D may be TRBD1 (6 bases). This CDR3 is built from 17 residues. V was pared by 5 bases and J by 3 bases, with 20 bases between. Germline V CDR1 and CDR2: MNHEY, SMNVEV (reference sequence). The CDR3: CASSITGQPQVNQPQHF. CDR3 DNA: TGTGCCAGCAGTATTACGGGACAACCGCAGGTCAATCAGCCCCAGCATTTT.

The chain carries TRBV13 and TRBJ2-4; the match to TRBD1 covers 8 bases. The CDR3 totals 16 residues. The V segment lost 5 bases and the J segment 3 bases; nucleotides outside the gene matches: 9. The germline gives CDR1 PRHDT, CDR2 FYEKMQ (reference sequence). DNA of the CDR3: TGTGCCAGCAGCCACCGGACAGGGTACAGCAAAAACATTCAGTACTTC. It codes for CASSHRTGYSKNIQYF.

CDR3 sequence reads: CASSFLGPNTEAFF. The CDR3 DNA sequence: TGTGCCAGCAGCTTTCTCGGGCCGAACACTGAAGCTTTCTTT. The J gene is TRBJ1-1, the V gene TRBV7-9; D gene unclear. The CDR3 runs 14 residues. Germline V gene sequence: CDR1 SEHNR, CDR2 FQNEAQ (reference sequence). V gave up 3 bases and J gave up 1 base, with 9 bases separating them.

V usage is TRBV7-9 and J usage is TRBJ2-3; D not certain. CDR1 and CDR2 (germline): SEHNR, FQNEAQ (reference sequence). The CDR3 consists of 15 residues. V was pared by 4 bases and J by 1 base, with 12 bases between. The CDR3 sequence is CASSYDIWGTDTQYF. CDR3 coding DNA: TGTGCCAGCAGCTACGACATCTGGGGCACAGATACGCAGTATTTT.

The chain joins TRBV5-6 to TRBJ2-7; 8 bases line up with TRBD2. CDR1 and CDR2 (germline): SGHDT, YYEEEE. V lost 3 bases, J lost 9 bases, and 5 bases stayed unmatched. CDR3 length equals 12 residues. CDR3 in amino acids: CASSSLAGWQYF. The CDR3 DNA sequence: TGTGCCAGCAGCTCCCTAGCGGGTTGGCAGTACTTC.

The CDR3 protein is CASSLSSTLGTEAFF. The CDR3 bases are TGTGCCAGCAGTTTATCGAGCACGTTAGGGACTGAAGCTTTCTTT. The rearrangement uses TRBV27 and TRBJ1-1; no firm D call. Germline-derived CDR1 and CDR2 are MNHEY and SMNVEV (reference sequence). The length of the CDR3 is 15 residues. V was clipped by 0 bases and J by 5 bases, with 13 bases between them.

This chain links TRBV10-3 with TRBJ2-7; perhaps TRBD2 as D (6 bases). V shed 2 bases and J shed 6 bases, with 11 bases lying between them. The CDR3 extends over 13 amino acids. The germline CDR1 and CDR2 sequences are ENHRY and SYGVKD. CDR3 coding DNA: TGTGCCATCAGTGAGGAACTAGCTACCGAGCAGTACTTC. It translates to CAISEELATEQYF.

The chain's CDR3 is CASRAGSGRNTEAFF. CDR3 DNA: TGTGCCAGCAGGGCCGGGTCGGGCCGAAACACTGAAGCTTTCTTT. The V gene is TRBV27, the J gene TRBJ1-1; D gene uncertain. The V gene lost 6 bases and the J gene lost 2 bases, with 16 bases spanning the gap. CDR3 size: 15 residues. Germline lookup yields CDR1 MNHEY and CDR2 SMNVEV (reference sequence).

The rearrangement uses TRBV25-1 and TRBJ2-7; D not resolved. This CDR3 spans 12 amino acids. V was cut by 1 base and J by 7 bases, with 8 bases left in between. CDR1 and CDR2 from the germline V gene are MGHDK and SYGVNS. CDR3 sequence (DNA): TGTGCCAGCAGTGAATTTGTAGGGGAGCAGTACTTC. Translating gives CASSEFVGEQYF.

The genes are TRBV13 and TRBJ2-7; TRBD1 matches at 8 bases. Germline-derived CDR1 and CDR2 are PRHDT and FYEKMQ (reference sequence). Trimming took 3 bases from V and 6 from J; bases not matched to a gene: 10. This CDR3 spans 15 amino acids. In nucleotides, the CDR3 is TGTGCCAGCAGCTTTACGTTAGGACAGGGCAGCGAGCAGTACTTC. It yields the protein CASSFTLGQGSEQYF.